The clone carrying this T cell receptor (beta chain) was counted only a few times. Antigen: not known. Germline-derived CDR1 and CDR2 are SGHVS and FQNEAQ. This CDR3 has 19 residues. Losses at the gene ends were 1 base for V and 5 bases for J; bases not matched to a gene: 12. The data originate from a study of identical twins. Template switching (which added a universal primer site) was used, and cDNA carried unique molecular identifiers. TCRdb reprocessed the 5' RACE reads via MiXCR and lists one record per CDR3 protein. The table shows 450,000 or so distinct CDR3 sequences, with 14% occurring only once. Points from the study as a whole: Among monozygotic twins, out-of-frame TCR alpha sharing exceeded what models predicted. Excess sharing between twins was weaker in beta out-of-frame sequences.

These records were also assigned to another study, of yellow fever vaccine responses in identical twins.

The rearrangement links TRBV7-8 to TRBJ2-7; 15 bases are shared with TRBD2. This TCR came from a woman between 18 and 29 years old in good health. The sample consisted of CD4+ T cells sorted from blood. Written as DNA, the CDR3 is TGTGCCAGCAGCTTAGGGAACCGAGGACTAGCGGGAGGGCGAGACGAGCAGTACTTC. It yields the protein CASSLGNRGLAGGRDEQYF.